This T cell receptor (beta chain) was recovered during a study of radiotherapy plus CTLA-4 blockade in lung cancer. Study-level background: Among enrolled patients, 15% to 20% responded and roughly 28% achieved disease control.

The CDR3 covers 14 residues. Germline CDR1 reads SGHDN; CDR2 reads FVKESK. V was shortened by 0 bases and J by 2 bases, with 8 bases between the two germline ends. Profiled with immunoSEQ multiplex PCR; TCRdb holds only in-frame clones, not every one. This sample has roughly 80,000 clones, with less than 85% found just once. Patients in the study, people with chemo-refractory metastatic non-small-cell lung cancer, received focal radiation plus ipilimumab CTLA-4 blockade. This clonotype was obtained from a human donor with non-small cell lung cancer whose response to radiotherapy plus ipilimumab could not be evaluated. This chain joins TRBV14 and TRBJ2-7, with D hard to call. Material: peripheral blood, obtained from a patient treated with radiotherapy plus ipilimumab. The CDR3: CASSQDPLPYEQYF. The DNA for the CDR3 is TGTGCCAGCAGCCAAGATCCTCTTCCCTACGAGCAGTACTTC.